These 24 T cell receptor beta chains were all obtained from the same sample, sequenced in a study of blood T cell repertoires in COVID-19. Measured with immunoSEQ multiplex PCR; TCRdb has only the in-frame clones, and not every one. The repertoire includes a few hundred thousand clones, approximately 88% of them detected once, and roughly 4% sits in the top ten. Sequences were obtained from peripheral blood. These receptors were taken from a woman aged 50 to 65 with active or convalescent COVID-19.

This clone was seen a single time. The chain joins TRBV19 to TRBJ1-4; D possibly corresponds to TRBD1 (6 bases). CDR3 length: 13 residues. Germline V gene sequence: CDR1 LNHDA, CDR2 SQIVND (reference sequence). V was cut by 8 bases and J by 2 bases, with 9 bases left in between. The CDR3 here is CASEQGTNEKLFF. CDR3 sequence (DNA): TGTGCCAGTGAGCAGGGGACTAATGAAAAACTGTTTTTT.

The CDR3 nucleotides read TGTGCCACCAGCAGCCAGGGGGCGGGGGGGTACACAGATACGCAGTATTTT. This gives the protein CATSSQGAGGYTDTQYF. This chain joins TRBV15 and TRBJ2-3; weak D call: TRBD2 (9 bases). The germline CDR1 and CDR2 sequences are LNHNV and YYDKDF (reference sequence). The CDR3 consists of 17 residues. Trimming stripped 3 bases from V and 2 bases from J, with 18 bases between.

CDR3 DNA sequence: TGTGCCAGCAGTTTTCGGCTAGCGGGGCTAAATGAGCAGTTCTTC. Amino acids: CASSFRLAGLNEQFF. The chain has TRBV28 and TRBJ2-1; TRBD2 aligns across 9 bases. After removal of 3 bases from V and 7 bases from J, the junction contained 7 bases not matched to a gene. CDR3 length: 15 residues. The germline V gene encodes CDR1 MDHEN and CDR2 SYDVKM. The entire variable domain, with the rest obtained from reference TRBV28 and TRBJ2-1, is as follows: DVKVTQSSRYLVKRTGEKVFLECVQDMDHENMFWYRQDPGLGLRLIYFSYDVKMKEKGDIPEGYSVSREKKERFSLILESASTNQTSMYLCASSFRLAGLNEQFFGPGTRLTVL.

The chain recombines TRBV7-8 with TRBJ1-2; the D gene is possibly TRBD1 (6 bases). V lost 3 bases and J lost 5, with 10 bases in between. The CDR3 is 13 residues long. Looked up from germline, CDR1 is SGHVS and CDR2 is FQNEAQ. As DNA, the CDR3 is TGTGCCAGCAGCTTGGACAGAGGTTATGGCTACACCTTC. Amino acid sequence: CASSLDRGYGYTF.

Comments on this clone: The sample has other DNA sequences that encode this CDR3 too. The chain is built from TRBV7-2 and TRBJ1-5, with 7 nucleotides matching TRBD1. After removal of 5 bases from V and 4 bases from J, the junction contained 5 bases not matched to a gene. The germline V gene encodes CDR1 SGHTA and CDR2 FQGNSA. The CDR3 loop spans 14 amino acids. The chain's CDR3 is CASSPGTVNQPQHF. The CDR3 nucleotides are TGTGCCAGCAGCCCGGGGACAGTAAATCAGCCCCAGCATTTT. The variable domain in full, with the rest retrieved from reference TRBV7-2 and TRBJ1-5, is GAGVSQSPSNKVTEKGKDVELRCDPISGHTALYWYRQSLGQGLEFLIYFQGNSAPDKSGLPSDRFSAERTGGSVSTLTIQRTQQEDSAVYLCASSPGTVNQPQHFGDGTRLSIL.

The genes are TRBV7-9 and TRBJ1-5; no definite D call. V lost 7 bases and J 0 bases, leaving 13 bases between the germline ends. The germline V gene has CDR1 SEHNR and CDR2 FQNEAQ (reference sequence). The CDR3 is 15 residues long. The CDR3: CASTLSGDSNQPQHF. CDR3 nucleotide sequence: TGTGCCAGCACCCTTAGCGGGGATAGCAATCAGCCCCAGCATTTT. Variable domain in full (rest from reference TRBV7-9 and TRBJ1-5): DTGVSQNPRHKITKRGQNVTFRCDPISEHNRLYWYRQTLGQGPEFLTYFQNEAQLEKSRLLSDRFSAERPKGSFSTLEIQRTEQGDSAMYLCASTLSGDSNQPQHFGDGTRLSIL.

The chain combines TRBV10-2 with TRBJ1-1, with a tentative D call TRBD1 (6 bases). The CDR3 covers 13 residues. Germline CDR1 WSHSY, CDR2 SAAADI. The V and J ends lost 4 bases and 3 bases respectively, with 9 bases between them. The CDR3 here is CASSGGGDTEAFF. CDR3 DNA sequence: TGCGCCAGCAGTGGAGGGGGAGACACTGAAGCTTTCTTT.

The chain uses TRBV5-1 and TRBJ2-1; D perhaps matches TRBD1 (6 bases). Germline V lookup: CDR1 SGHRS, CDR2 YFSETQ. This CDR3 has 16 amino acids. V lost 4 bases and J lost 6, with 20 bases in between. The CDR3 DNA sequence: TGCGCCAGCAGCCTCAGGGTAGGGGGTAACATCAATGAGCAGTTCTTC. Translation gives CASSLRVGGNINEQFF.

The chain recombines TRBV30 with TRBJ1-6; the D gene is possibly TRBD1 (6 bases). CDR3 length: 17 amino acids. Trimming removed 3 bases from V and 8 bases from J, with 23 bases in between. Germline CDR1 reads GTSNPN; CDR2 reads SVGIG (reference sequence). CDR3 nucleotides: TGTGCCTGGAGACGAGGGGCCGTTGGCCAGGGGTATTCACCCCTCCACTTT. Translated, it gives CAWRRGAVGQGYSPLHF.

V and J are TRBV10-3 and TRBJ1-1, with D possibly TRBD1 on 5 matching bases. The CDR3 sequence is 14 residues long. Germline lookup yields CDR1 ENHRY and CDR2 SYGVKD. V was cut by 3 bases and J by 4 bases, with 12 bases left in between. This CDR3 reads CAISDAGVTTEAFF. In DNA, the CDR3 is TGTGCCATCAGTGATGCGGGGGTTACCACTGAAGCTTTCTTT.

The V gene is TRBV5-4, the J gene TRBJ2-7; 7 bases are a match to TRBD1. The V segment lost 4 bases and the J segment 0 bases; nucleotides outside the gene matches: 7. The CDR3 runs 15 residues. Germline V gene data show CDR1 as SGHNT and CDR2 as YYREEE (reference sequence). In nucleotides, the CDR3 is TGTGCCAGCAGCGAAGGGACAGCCAGCTCCTACGAGCAGTACTTC. Translating gives CASSEGTASSYEQYF.

The V call is TRBV6-2 or TRBV6-3, the J call TRBJ2-7; 7 positions agree with TRBD1. Germline V gene data show CDR1 as MNHEY and CDR2 as SVGEGT. Trimming cost V 5 bases and J 2 bases; bases outside gene matches: 6. The CDR3 sequence is 14 residues long. The CDR3 DNA reads as TGTGCCAGCAGTCCCGGGACAGAAGCCTACGAGCAGTACTTC. This gives the protein CASSPGTEAYEQYF.

This clone was seen a handful of times. The J gene is TRBJ1-5, the V gene TRBV11-2, with a tentative D call TRBD1 (6 bases). The CDR3 runs to 13 residues. CDR1 is SGHAT, CDR2 FQNNGV, per germline. Trimming stripped 2 bases from V and 6 bases from J, with 8 bases between. CDR3 nucleotide sequence: TGTGCCAGCAGCTTAACAGGGAGTCAGCCCCAGCATTTT. Its translation: CASSLTGSQPQHF.

V is TRBV7-9 and J is TRBJ1-4; D is uncertain. This CDR3 has 16 residues. Germline CDR1 is SEHNR and CDR2 is FQNEAQ (reference sequence). V was trimmed by 5 bases and J by 6 bases, leaving 19 bases between them. The CDR3 here is CASSRTATHRYEKLFF. The CDR3 DNA reads as TGTGCCAGCAGCCGGACTGCTACCCATCGTTATGAAAAACTGTTTTTT.

This clone was recorded once. This chain links TRBV5-4 with TRBJ2-3; 9 nucleotides agree with TRBD2. CDR1 is SGHNT and CDR2 is YYREEE in the germline V gene (reference sequence). The CDR3 runs 15 residues. J was trimmed by 5 bases and V by 5 bases; bases with no gene match: 9. CDR3 protein: CASRIAGGRKDTQYF. The CDR3, as DNA: TGTGCCAGCAGGATCGCGGGGGGGCGAAAAGATACGCAGTATTTT.

The chain joins TRBV18 to TRBJ1-5; the match to TRBD1 covers 9 bases. The CDR3 totals 15 residues. The J segment lost 7 bases and the V segment lost 2 bases, leaving 6 bases of the junction unmatched. Germline V gene lookup returns CDR1 KGHSH and CDR2 LQKENI. The CDR3 loop reads CASSPTGQGRQPQHF. CDR3 nucleotides: TGTGCCAGCTCACCAACGGGACAGGGAAGGCAGCCCCAGCATTTT.

The chain has TRBV6-5 and TRBJ1-1; the match to TRBD1 covers 8 bases. Looked up from germline, CDR1 is MNHEY and CDR2 is SVGAGI. The CDR3 runs 14 residues. Trimming removed 8 bases from V and 0 bases from J; junction bases left unmatched: 5. CDR3 sequence (DNA): TGTGCCAGCCTCCGGGACAGGTTGAACACTGAAGCTTTCTTT. Protein: CASLRDRLNTEAFF.

The rearrangement links TRBV28 to TRBJ2-1; a weak D match, TRBD2 (6 bases). This CDR3 contains 17 residues. Germline V gene lookup returns CDR1 MDHEN and CDR2 SYDVKM. Trimming shortened V by 1 base and J by 2 bases, and 15 bases separated the two germline ends. In nucleotides, the CDR3 is TGTGCCAGCAGTTTATATGCCGGGGGAGTCACCTACAATGAGCAGTTCTTC. Its translation: CASSLYAGGVTYNEQFF. Full variable domain (remainder filled in from reference TRBV28 and TRBJ2-1): DVKVTQSSRYLVKRTGEKVFLECVQDMDHENMFWYRQDPGLGLRLIYFSYDVKMKEKGDIPEGYSVSREKKERFSLILESASTNQTSMYLCASSLYAGGVTYNEQFFGPGTRLTVL.

This clone is a singleton in its sample. The rearrangement joins TRBV18 to TRBJ2-7, with D unclear. Germline CDR1 is KGHSH and CDR2 is LQKENI. Trimming removed 0 bases from V and 4 bases from J, with 13 bases in between. CDR3 size: 15 residues. The CDR3 bases are TGTGCCAGCTCACCACCTGGAGTTCTGGCGTACGAGCAGTACTTC. Translation: CASSPPGVLAYEQYF.

V and J are TRBV5-1 and TRBJ2-1; D gene unclear. The V end lost 6 bases, the J end lost 0 bases, and 13 bases lay between the germline ends. CDR3 size: 15 residues. Germline assignment: CDR1 SGHRS and CDR2 YFSETQ. Written as DNA, the CDR3 is TGCGCCAGCAACTTACGAGACTTCTCCTACAATGAGCAGTTCTTC. It codes for CASNLRDFSYNEQFF.

The gene calls are TRBV11-2 and TRBJ2-1; D not certain. Looked up from germline, CDR1 is SGHAT and CDR2 is FQNNGV. This CDR3 has 17 residues. V was trimmed by 6 bases and J by 0 bases, leaving 18 bases between them. The CDR3 sequence is CASRIDVHGYSYNEQFF. CDR3 nucleotide sequence: TGTGCCAGCAGAATAGATGTACACGGGTACTCCTACAATGAGCAGTTCTTC.

The chain combines TRBV12-3 or TRBV12-4 with TRBJ1-1; 7 bases are a match to TRBD1. The V and J ends lost 6 bases and 11 bases, in that order; junction bases with no gene match: 6. The CDR3 has 11 amino acids. This CDR3 reads CASSYTGAAFF. The CDR3 DNA is TGTGCCAGCAGCTACACAGGGGCGGCTTTCTTT.

This rearrangement joins TRBV19 to TRBJ1-3; perhaps TRBD1 as D (5 bases). V was shortened by 7 bases and J by 0 bases, with 10 bases between the two germline ends. Germline assignment: CDR1 LNHDA and CDR2 SQIVND (reference sequence). This CDR3 region has 14 residues. CDR3: CASNPGHSGNTIYF. The CDR3 DNA reads as TGTGCCAGTAACCCAGGGCACTCTGGAAACACCATATATTTT. The variable domain in full, completed from reference TRBV19 and TRBJ1-3, reads DGGITQSPKYLFRKEGQNVTLSCEQNLNHDAMYWYRQDPGQGLRLIYYSQIVNDFQKGDIAEGYSVSREKKESFPLTVTSAQKNPTAFYLCASNPGHSGNTIYFGEGSWLTVV.

This clone appeared once. The chain couples TRBV2 to TRBJ1-5; D call uncertain. In germline, CDR1 is SNHLY, CDR2 FYNNEI. V was trimmed by 2 bases and J by 4 bases, leaving 15 bases between them. This CDR3 is 16 amino acids long. CDR3 amino acids: CASSESLATQNQPQHF. DNA for the CDR3: TGTGCCAGCAGTGAAAGTCTAGCGACGCAAAATCAGCCCCAGCATTTT. Full variable domain (rest looked up from reference TRBV2 and TRBJ1-5): EPEVTQTPSHQVTQMGQEVILRCVPISNHLYFYWYRQILGQKVEFLVSFYNNEISEKSEIFDDQFSVERPDGSNFTLKIRSTKLEDSAMYFCASSESLATQNQPQHFGDGTRLSIL.